Listed below are T cell receptor beta chains from one sample, sequenced in a study of blood T cell repertoires in COVID-19. The protocol was immunoSEQ multiplex PCR, while the TCRdb copy is restricted to in-frame clones and leaves out a portion. The sample shows about 200,000 clones, 85% to 90% of them seen only once. Sequencing used peripheral blood. Receptors originate from a woman in her forties or fifties with acute or convalescent COVID-19. Both conserved end residues are part of each CDR3.

J gene | V gene | CDR3 protein
TRBJ2-1 | TRBV7-9 | CASSPREWRYNEQFF
TRBJ2-6 | TRBV11-3 | CASSLSGSSGANVLTF
TRBJ1-5 | TRBV6-5 | CASIEGAARNQPQHF
TRBJ2-1 | TRBV7-6 | CASSSRQGSSYNEQFF
TRBJ2-3 | TRBV7-2 | CASSSTDTQYF
TRBJ1-4 | TRBV9 | CASSKGADEKLFF
TRBJ2-5 | TRBV5-6 | CASSYYGGREGETQYF
TRBJ1-1 | TRBV24-1 | CATSVLQDHYTEAFF
TRBJ2-6 | TRBV7-8 | CASRLGRDRGSGANVLTF
TRBJ2-7 | TRBV13 | CASSLFGGSYEQYF
TRBJ1-1 | TRBV13 | CASSAGHSVKAFF
TRBJ2-7 | TRBV18 | CASSPSEGEQYF
TRBJ2-3 | TRBV6-5 | CASKSGGGTGTQYF
TRBJ2-5 | TRBV6-5 | CASSYTVAGTQYF
TRBJ2-3 | TRBV11-3 | CASSGGPGLATEDTQYF
TRBJ1-1 | TRBV2 | CASSPRGQGETEAFF